These 29 T cell receptor beta chains originate from one sample sequenced in a study of blood T cell repertoires in COVID-19 (dated by TCRdb to between 2020 and 2021). The library relied on the immunoSEQ multiplex PCR assay. Here the immuneACCESS table is served through TCRdb, limited to in-frame sequences with V and J called. Missing clones are a known gap in these copies; in checked studies unresolved V genes cover under half, and the rest lacks a known reason. The sample table holds nearly 110,000 clones, of which about 93% were seen once. The ten largest make up approximately 1.2% of the sample. The sample was peripheral blood. The receptor set was obtained from a woman younger than 45 with acute or convalescent COVID-19.

The V and J genes are TRBV7-9 and TRBJ1-2, with 7 bases matching TRBD1. CDR3 length equals 15 residues. V lost 4 bases, J lost 3 bases, and 8 bases stayed unmatched. In germline, CDR1 is SEHNR, CDR2 FQNEAQ (reference sequence). The CDR3 is CASSSSTGSYYGYTF. CDR3 coding DNA: TGTGCCAGCAGCTCTTCGACAGGGAGTTACTATGGCTACACCTTC.

The chain links TRBV9 to TRBJ2-2; TRBD1 aligns across 7 bases. V was pared by 4 bases and J by 3 bases, with 12 bases of the junction left unmatched. Germline V lookup: CDR1 SGDLS, CDR2 YYNGEE. This CDR3 has 17 residues. The CDR3 coding sequence is TGTGCCAGCAGCCCTTCCCACACAGGGGCTTACACCGGGGAGCTGTTTTTT. Amino acids: CASSPSHTGAYTGELFF.

The rearrangement uses TRBV18 and TRBJ2-3; 9 bases are shared with TRBD2. Germline assignment: CDR1 KGHSH and CDR2 LQKENI. This CDR3 is built from 15 residues. The J segment lost 9 bases and the V segment lost 3 bases, leaving 10 bases of the junction unmatched. CDR3 coding DNA: TGTGCCAGCTCACCGTCGGCTAGCGGGAAGGTCACGCAGTATTTT. Amino acid sequence: CASSPSASGKVTQYF.

This clone was recorded once. The chain employs TRBV7-2 and TRBJ1-1, with a weak D call TRBD1 (5 bases). The V gene lost 3 bases and the J gene lost 5 bases, with 16 bases spanning the gap. CDR1 SGHTA and CDR2 FQGNSA come from the germline V gene. This CDR3 is 15 amino acids long. This CDR3 is CASSLDGGTITEAFF. The CDR3 nucleotides are TGTGCCAGCAGCTTGGACGGGGGAACGATAACTGAAGCTTTCTTT.

This chain joins TRBV18 and TRBJ1-4, with D unresolved. Germline-derived CDR1 and CDR2 are KGHSH and LQKENI. This CDR3 has 14 amino acids. Trimming took 5 bases from V and 5 from J, leaving 12 bases between them. CDR3 sequence reads: CASSTRVTNEKLFF. Written as DNA, the CDR3 is TGTGCCAGCTCAACGAGGGTCACCAATGAAAAACTGTTTTTT.

Note on this clone: Other DNA sequences in this specimen translate into the identical CDR3. The CDR3 region is CASSLTGGTNEKLFF. CDR3 nucleotide sequence: TGTGCCAGCAGTTTAACAGGGGGAACTAATGAAAAACTGTTTTTT. This chain joins TRBV28 and TRBJ1-4; 8 nucleotides align to TRBD1. J was trimmed by 1 base and V by 2 bases; bases with no gene match: 0. In germline, CDR1 is MDHEN, CDR2 SYDVKM. CDR3 size: 15 residues. Full variable domain (remainder filled in from reference TRBV28 and TRBJ1-4): DVKVTQSSRYLVKRTGEKVFLECVQDMDHENMFWYRQDPGLGLRLIYFSYDVKMKEKGDIPEGYSVSREKKERFSLILESASTNQTSMYLCASSLTGGTNEKLFFGSGTQLSVL.

This rearrangement joins TRBV29-1 to TRBJ2-1, with D maybe TRBD2 (6 bases). Looked up from germline, CDR1 is SQVTM and CDR2 is ANQGSEA. V lost 7 bases and J lost 0, with 10 bases in between. CDR3 size: 13 residues. CDR3 DNA: TGCAGCGCTGGGACTTACTCCTACAATGAGCAGTTCTTC. Translating it yields CSAGTYSYNEQFF.

CDR3 amino acids: CASSSGGKNNEQFF. In nucleotides, the CDR3 is TGTGCCAGCAGCTCGGGGGGGAAAAACAATGAGCAGTTCTTC. This chain links TRBV11-3 with TRBJ2-1; 8 nucleotides align to TRBD2. The CDR3 contains 14 residues. CDR1 and CDR2 (germline): SGHNT, YENEEA. V dropped 4 bases and J dropped 5; count of bases not matched to a gene: 4.

The rearrangement links TRBV11-2 to TRBJ2-2; the D gene is possibly TRBD1 (6 bases). V was shortened by 3 bases and J by 6 bases, with 11 bases between the two germline ends. This CDR3 region has 14 residues. Germline loops: CDR1 SGHAT, CDR2 FQNNGV. The CDR3 protein is CASSLLQGPGELFF. CDR3 sequence (DNA): TGTGCCAGCAGCTTGCTCCAGGGGCCCGGGGAGCTGTTTTTT.

V and J are TRBV5-1 and TRBJ2-1; D remains unclear. Germline CDR1 SGHRS, CDR2 YFSETQ. The ends were cut back, 1 base at V and 10 bases at J, with 18 bases in the middle. The CDR3 is 15 residues long. The CDR3 sequence: CASSLISNRENEQFF. The DNA of the CDR3 is TGCGCCAGCAGCTTGATTTCGAACAGAGAGAACGAGCAGTTCTTC.

The chain joins TRBV19 to TRBJ2-7, with a tentative D call TRBD1 (5 bases). Germline loops: CDR1 LNHDA, CDR2 SQIVND (reference sequence). The CDR3 is 17 residues long. V was shortened by 3 bases and J by 0 bases, with 18 bases between the two germline ends. This CDR3 reads CASSIKGSYLLSYEQYF. CDR3 nucleotide sequence: TGTGCCAGTAGTATTAAGGGGTCATACCTCCTCTCCTACGAGCAGTACTTC.

This rearrangement joins TRBV19 to TRBJ1-4, with D possibly being TRBD1 (5 bases). The germline V and J ends were trimmed by 1 base and 7 bases, with 13 bases remaining between them. The CDR3 runs 15 residues. CDR1 is LNHDA and CDR2 is SQIVND in the germline V gene (reference sequence). The CDR3 loop is CASSIGTQGGEKLFF. CDR3 DNA: TGTGCCAGTAGTATAGGCACTCAGGGAGGTGAAAAACTGTTTTTT.

The gene calls are TRBV2 and TRBJ1-3; 7 bases map to TRBD1. Germline CDR1 reads SNHLY; CDR2 reads FYNNEI. The CDR3 is 16 residues long. With 6 bases clipped from V and 4 bases from J, the junction kept 12 bases outside the gene matches. CDR3 loop: CASRTIDRAVGNTIYF. The CDR3 DNA follows: TGTGCCAGCAGGACTATAGACAGGGCTGTGGGAAACACCATATATTTT.

V usage is TRBV14 and J usage is TRBJ1-1; D unresolved. This CDR3 comprises 13 residues. With 1 base removed from V and 2 bases from J, the gap between germline ends came to 5 bases. Germline loops: CDR1 SGHDN, CDR2 FVKESK. The CDR3 here is CASSQVRNTEAFF. In DNA, the CDR3 is TGTGCCAGCAGCCAAGTGAGAAACACTGAAGCTTTCTTT.

The V call is TRBV7-8, the J call TRBJ1-2, with 9 bases that match TRBD1. This CDR3 has 15 residues. Germline V gene sequence: CDR1 SGHVS, CDR2 FQNEAQ. Losses at the gene ends were 2 bases for V and 8 bases for J; bases not matched to a gene: 9. CDR3 region: CASSLLAQGAKGYTF. CDR3 bases: TGTGCCAGCAGCTTATTGGCACAGGGGGCGAAAGGCTACACCTTC. The full variable domain, with the rest looked up from reference TRBV7-8 and TRBJ1-2, is GAGVSQSPRYKVAKRGQDVALRCDPISGHVSLFWYQQALGQGPEFLTYFQNEAQLDKSGLPSDRFFAERPEGSVSTLKIQRTQQEDSAVYLCASSLLAQGAKGYTFGSGTRLTVV.

This chain uses TRBV11-3 with TRBJ2-7; D gene unclear. Trimming cost V 5 bases and J 3 bases, with 5 bases left between them. The CDR3 is made up of 11 amino acids. Germline CDR1 reads SGHNT; CDR2 reads YENEEA. This CDR3 is CASSTVYEQYF. Written as DNA, the CDR3 is TGTGCCAGCAGCACTGTCTACGAGCAGTACTTC.

The chain has TRBV30 and TRBJ2-7; the match to TRBD1 covers 7 bases. This CDR3 spans 13 amino acids. CDR1 GTSNPN and CDR2 SVGIG come from the germline V gene (reference sequence). The V gene end was trimmed by 4 bases and the J gene end by 3 bases; junction bases not matched to a gene: 6. The CDR3 DNA is TGTGCCTGGATAGGGACAGAGGTCTACGAGCAGTACTTC. It is translated as CAWIGTEVYEQYF.

This clone was observed once. This chain uses TRBV7-6 with TRBJ1-2; the D gene is possibly TRBD1 (6 bases). With 5 bases removed from V and 8 bases from J, the gap between germline ends came to 21 bases. Germline CDR1 and CDR2: SGHVS and FNYEAQ. CDR3 size: 15 residues. The DNA for the CDR3 is TGTGCCAGCAGCCTGCCGGGGCAGGGGTTGAGCGGCTACACCTTC. Its protein product is CASSLPGQGLSGYTF.

The chain employs TRBV11-2 and TRBJ2-7, with 12 nucleotides matching TRBD1. After removal of 4 bases from V and 7 bases from J, the junction contained 5 bases not matched to a gene. The CDR3 totals 14 residues. Germline lookup yields CDR1 SGHAT and CDR2 FQNNGV. The CDR3 loop reads CASSWGQGAGEQYF. The CDR3 DNA is TGTGCCAGCAGCTGGGGACAGGGGGCAGGGGAGCAGTACTTC.

The chain joins TRBV7-2 to TRBJ1-2; 9 bases are shared with TRBD1. After removal of 5 bases from V and 11 bases from J, the junction contained 18 bases not matched to a gene. CDR3 size: 16 residues. Germline CDR1 is SGHTA and CDR2 is FQGNSA. CDR3 bases: TGTGCCAGCAGCCCTCGGGACAGGGCAGGCCTCCTTGGGTACACCTTC. It codes for CASSPRDRAGLLGYTF.

The chain carries TRBV5-5 and TRBJ1-5; the D gene is possibly TRBD1 (5 bases). Germline V gene sequence: CDR1 SGHKS, CDR2 YYEKEE (reference sequence). CDR3 length equals 15 residues. V was trimmed by 0 bases and J by 4 bases, leaving 11 bases between them. The CDR3: CASSLVGGRNQPQHF. The CDR3 DNA reads as TGTGCCAGCAGCTTGGTCGGGGGAAGGAATCAGCCCCAGCATTTT.

The V call is TRBV7-9, the J call TRBJ1-2; 7 bases agree with TRBD1. The germline V gene encodes CDR1 SEHNR and CDR2 FQNEAQ (reference sequence). V trimming: 5 bases; J trimming: 1 base; junction bases outside the gene matches: 4. The CDR3 runs to 14 residues. CDR3 region: CASSEGQLNYGYTF. The CDR3 nucleotides are TGTGCCAGCAGCGAGGGACAGCTTAACTATGGCTACACCTTC.

J is TRBJ2-7 and V is TRBV11-3; 8 bases line up with TRBD1. Germline V lookup: CDR1 SGHNT, CDR2 YENEEA. This CDR3 has 15 amino acids. V lost 3 bases and J lost 2; bases outside the gene matches: 6. The DNA of the CDR3 is TGTGCCAGCAGCTTGGACCCGACAGGGGCCTACGAGCAGTACTTC. Translated: CASSLDPTGAYEQYF. The full variable domain, with the rest looked up from reference TRBV11-3 and TRBJ2-7, is EAGVVQSPRYKIIEKKQPVAFWCNPISGHNTLYWYLQNLGQGPELLIRYENEEAVDDSQLPKDRFSAERLKGVDSTLKIQPAELGDSAVYLCASSLDPTGAYEQYFGPGTRLTVT.

This clone was counted a single time. V usage is TRBV4-1 and J usage is TRBJ2-1; 9 positions match TRBD1. The V gene's germline CDR1 is MGHRA and CDR2 YSYEKL. This CDR3 spans 18 amino acids. V was clipped by 3 bases and J by 10 bases; unmatched bases: 19. The CDR3 spells CASSHNPYRDRDGNEQFF. DNA for the CDR3: TGCGCCAGCAGCCATAACCCCTACCGGGACAGGGATGGGAACGAGCAGTTCTTC.

The chain joins TRBV7-2 to TRBJ2-7; TRBD1 matches 9 bases. Trimming took 4 bases from V and 4 from J; bases not matched to a gene: 8. Germline V gene lookup returns CDR1 SGHTA and CDR2 FQGNSA. The CDR3 consists of 15 residues. CDR3 in DNA: TGTGCCAGCAGCTCCCGGAAGGGACAGGGTTACGAGCAGTACTTC. Its protein is CASSSRKGQGYEQYF.

The chain joins TRBV7-2 to TRBJ2-1, with 8 nucleotides matching TRBD1. Looked up from germline, CDR1 is SGHTA and CDR2 is FQGNSA. V was clipped by 3 bases and J by 11 bases; unmatched bases: 6. This CDR3 region has 13 residues. The CDR3 here is CASSFRQGLQQFF. The CDR3 DNA reads TGTGCCAGCAGCTTTCGACAGGGGCTACAGCAGTTCTTC. Looking up the rest from reference TRBV7-2 and TRBJ2-1 gives the full variable domain: GAGVSQSPSNKVTEKGKDVELRCDPISGHTALYWYRQSLGQGLEFLIYFQGNSAPDKSGLPSDRFSAERTGGSVSTLTIQRTQQEDSAVYLCASSFRQGLQQFFGPGTRLTVL.

The rearrangement links TRBV19 to TRBJ1-2; 8 nucleotides match TRBD1. Germline lookup yields CDR1 LNHDA and CDR2 SQIVND (reference sequence). With V trimmed by 5 bases and J by 4 bases, 12 bases remained unmatched. This CDR3 contains 16 residues. This CDR3 is CASSAEYRGTGYGYTF. In DNA, the CDR3 is TGTGCCAGTAGTGCAGAGTACAGGGGGACAGGCTATGGCTACACCTTC.

This chain uses TRBV15 with TRBJ2-3; 11 positions match TRBD2. The V gene's germline CDR1 is LNHNV and CDR2 YYDKDF (reference sequence). V was clipped by 0 bases and J by 5 bases; unmatched bases: 7. The CDR3 runs 17 residues. The CDR3 DNA is TGTGCCACCAGCAGAGATGTCCGAGGACTAGCGGGAGATACGCAGTATTTT. Its protein product is CATSRDVRGLAGDTQYF.

This chain uses TRBV27 with TRBJ1-1; TRBD1 matches at 7 bases. The junction had 9 bases not matched to a gene; V was cut back by 6 bases and J by 2 bases. Germline values: CDR1 MNHEY, CDR2 SMNVEV (reference sequence). The CDR3 spans 15 residues. CDR3 in amino acids: CASRMGTGANTEAFF. Written as DNA, the CDR3 is TGTGCCAGCAGAATGGGTACAGGGGCTAACACTGAAGCTTTCTTT.